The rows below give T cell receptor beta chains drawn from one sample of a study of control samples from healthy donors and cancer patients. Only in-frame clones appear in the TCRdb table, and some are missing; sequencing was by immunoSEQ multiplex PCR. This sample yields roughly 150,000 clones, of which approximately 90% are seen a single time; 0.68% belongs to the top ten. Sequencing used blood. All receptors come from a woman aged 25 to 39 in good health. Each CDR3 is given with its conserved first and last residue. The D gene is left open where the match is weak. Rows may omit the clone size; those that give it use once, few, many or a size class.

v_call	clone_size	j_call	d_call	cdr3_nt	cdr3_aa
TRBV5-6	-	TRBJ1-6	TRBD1	TGTGCCAGCAGCTTGGCAGGGGGCATCAATTCACCCCTCCACTTT	CASSLAGGINSPLHF
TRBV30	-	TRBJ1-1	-	TGTGCCTGGAGTGTGGGGGAATACACTGAAGCTTTCTTT	CAWSVGEYTEAFF
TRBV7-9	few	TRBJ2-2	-	TGTGCCAGCAGCTTAGAGGGTACCGGGGAGCTGTTTTTT	CASSLEGTGELFF
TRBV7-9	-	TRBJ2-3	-	TGTGCCAGCAGCCCGGGGGTCACTGCCTATACGCAGTATTTT	CASSPGVTAYTQYF
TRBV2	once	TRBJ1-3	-	TGTGCCAGCACAACCCTCGGGACGGATTTTTCTGGAAACACCATATATTTT	CASTTLGTDFSGNTIYF
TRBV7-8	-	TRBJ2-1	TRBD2	TGTGCCAGCAGCTTACTGAGACTAGCGGTGAGCTCCTACAATGAGCAGTTCTTC	CASSLLRLAVSSYNEQFF
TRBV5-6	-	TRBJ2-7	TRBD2	TGTGCCAGCAGCTTGGAAAGGACTAGCGGCTCCTACGAGCAGTACTTC	CASSLERTSGSYEQYF
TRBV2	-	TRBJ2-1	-	TGTGCCAGCAGTGAACGGAGAGGGATGATTATCTTC	CASSERRGMIIF
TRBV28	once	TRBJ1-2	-	TGTGCCAGCAGTTCCGACAGCTATGGCTACACCTTC	CASSSDSYGYTF
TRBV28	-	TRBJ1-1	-	TGTGCCAGCAGTTTGGTTGGGCCAGCTTTCTTT	CASSLVGPAFF
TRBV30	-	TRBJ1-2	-	TGTGCCTGGATTCAAGGACAGCCCTACTATGGCTACACCTTC	CAWIQGQPYYGYTF
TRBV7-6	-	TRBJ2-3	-	TGTGCCAGCAGCTTAGACCGACAGTCCACAGATACGCAGTATTTT	CASSLDRQSTDTQYF
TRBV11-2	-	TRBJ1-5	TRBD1	TGTGCCAGCAGCTTAGAACCCCGGACAGGGGCGGGACAGCCCCAGCATTTT	CASSLEPRTGAGQPQHF
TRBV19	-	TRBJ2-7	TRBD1	TGTGCCAGTAGTATCGCAGGGGACAGCTCCTACGAGCAGTACTTC	CASSIAGDSSYEQYF
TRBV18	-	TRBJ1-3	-	TGTGCCAGCTCACCGACAGCGAACTCTGGAAACACCATATATTTT	CASSPTANSGNTIYF
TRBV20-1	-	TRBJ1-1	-	TGCAGTGCTAGAGGAGGGGGGACGGCTTTCTTT	CSARGGGTAFF
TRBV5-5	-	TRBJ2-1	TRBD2	TGTGCCAGCAGCTTGACTAGCGGGACTTACCTCTCGGGCAGTGAGCAGTTCTTC	CASSLTSGTYLSGSEQFF
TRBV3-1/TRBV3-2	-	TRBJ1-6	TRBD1	TGTGCCAGCAGGGGGACAGATAATTCACCCCTCCACTTT	CASRGTDNSPLHF
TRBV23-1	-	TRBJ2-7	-	TGCGCCAGCTCCCCGGGTAGCCGGGAGCAGTACTTC	CASSPGSREQYF
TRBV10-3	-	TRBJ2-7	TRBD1	TGTGCCATCAGTGAGTCGGCAGGGGGCTACGAGCAGTACTTC	CAISESAGGYEQYF
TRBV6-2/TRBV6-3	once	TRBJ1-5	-	TGTGCCAGCAGTCGCCTGGACAGCGGGGGCAATCAGCCCCAGCATTTT	CASSRLDSGGNQPQHF
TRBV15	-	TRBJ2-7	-	TGTGCCACCAGCAGAGGCCTAGGGGACGCGATCTACGAGCAGTACTTC	CATSRGLGDAIYEQYF
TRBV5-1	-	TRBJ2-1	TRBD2	TGCGCCAGCAGCCTCGGGACTAGCGGGCCCTCCTACAATGAGCAGTTCTTC	CASSLGTSGPSYNEQFF
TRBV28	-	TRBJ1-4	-	TGTGCCAGCAGTTTAGGGCAGGGGAATGAAAAACTGTTTTTT	CASSLGQGNEKLFF
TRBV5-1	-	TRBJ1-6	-	TGCGCCAGCAGCTTGAACAGGGAAACCTATAATTCACCCCTCCACTTT	CASSLNRETYNSPLHF
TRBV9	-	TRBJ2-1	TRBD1	TGTGCCAGCAGCGTAGGGGGACAGGGGGCCAATGAGCAGTTCTTC	CASSVGGQGANEQFF
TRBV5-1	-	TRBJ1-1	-	TGCGCCAGCAGCTCCCTAGGCCGGATCACTGAAGCTTTCTTT	CASSSLGRITEAFF
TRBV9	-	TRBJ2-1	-	TGTGCCAGCAGCCAGGGACTCCCTAATGAGCAGTTCTTC	CASSQGLPNEQFF
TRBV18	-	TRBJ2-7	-	TGTGCCAGCTCACCACCCTGGGGGCCTTACGAGCAGTACTTC	CASSPPWGPYEQYF
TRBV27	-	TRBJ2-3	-	TGTGCCAGCAGTTTTGCGAATACGCAGTATTTT	CASSFANTQYF
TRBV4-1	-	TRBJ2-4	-	TGCGCCAGCAGCCAAGGGGCAAGGGGGAGCGACATTCAGTACTTC	CASSQGARGSDIQYF
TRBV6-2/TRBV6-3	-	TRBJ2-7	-	TGTGCCAGCAGTTATGTTGGGAACGAGCAGTACTTC	CASSYVGNEQYF
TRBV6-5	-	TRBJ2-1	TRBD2	TGTGCCAGCAGTCCGACTAGCGGGTATTACAATGAGCAGTTCTTC	CASSPTSGYYNEQFF
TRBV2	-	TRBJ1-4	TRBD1	TGTGCCAGCAGGACAGGGAGGGGCTATGAAAAACTGTTTTTT	CASRTGRGYEKLFF
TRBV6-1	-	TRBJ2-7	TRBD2	TGTGCCAGCAGTGGACCAACTAGCGGGGAAACCTACGAGCAGTACTTC	CASSGPTSGETYEQYF
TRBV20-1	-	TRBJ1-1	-	TGCAGTGCTAGAGCAGACACTGAAGCTTTCTTT	CSARADTEAFF
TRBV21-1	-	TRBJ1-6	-	TGTGCCAGCAGCAATCCGGACAGACCACCCCTCCACTTT	CASSNPDRPPLHF
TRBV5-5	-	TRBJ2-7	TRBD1	TGTGCCAGCAGCTTCGCTTTGACAGGGGGTGAGGAGCAGTACTTC	CASSFALTGGEEQYF
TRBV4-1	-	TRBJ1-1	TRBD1	TGCGCCAGCAGCCAAGAACCCGGACAGGGGAGCACTGAAGCTTTCTTT	CASSQEPGQGSTEAFF
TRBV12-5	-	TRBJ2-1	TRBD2	TGTGCTAGTGGTTTTTCGGGGACTAGCGGGATCAGCTCCTACAATGAGCAGTTCTTC	CASGFSGTSGISSYNEQFF
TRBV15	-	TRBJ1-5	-	TGTGCCACCAGCAGAGATTCAGGGGCCAATCAGCCCCAGCATTTT	CATSRDSGANQPQHF
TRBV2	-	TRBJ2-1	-	TGTGCCAGCAGTGTTTCCCCTAGGGCGAACAATGAGCAGTTCTTC	CASSVSPRANNEQFF
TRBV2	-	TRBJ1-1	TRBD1	TGTGCCAGCAAAGCAAGGACAGGGTGGGTGAACACTGAAGCTTTCTTT	CASKARTGWVNTEAFF
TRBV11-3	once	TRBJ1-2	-	TGTGCCCGGAGGAACTATGGCTACACCTTC	CARRNYGYTF
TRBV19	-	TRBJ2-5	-	TGTGAACTCCGGGAGACCCAGTACTTC	CELRETQYF
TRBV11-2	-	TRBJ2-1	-	TGTGCCAGCAGCTTAGGAGTCGTAGGGGGCAATGAGCAGTTCTTC	CASSLGVVGGNEQFF
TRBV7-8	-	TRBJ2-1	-	TGTGCCAGCAACATGAGGGAGAACTACAATGAGCAGTTCTTC	CASNMRENYNEQFF
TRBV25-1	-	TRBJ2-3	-	TGTGCCAGCAGTGATGCCATTAGCACAGATACGCAGTATTTT	CASSDAISTDTQYF
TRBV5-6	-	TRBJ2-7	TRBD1	TGTGCCAGCAGCTTGGCAGGTCCCCAGGGGGCGTACGAGCAGTACTTC	CASSLAGPQGAYEQYF
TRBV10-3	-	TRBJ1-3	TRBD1	TGTGCCATCAGCGCAGGGGGCCTCTCTGGAAACACCATATATTTT	CAISAGGLSGNTIYF
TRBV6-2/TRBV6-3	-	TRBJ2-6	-	TGTGCCAGCAGACCTTGGGCCAACGTCCTGACTTTC	CASRPWANVLTF
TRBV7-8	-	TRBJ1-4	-	TGTGCCAGCAGCTTAGGGAGGCGGGGACTGAGTAATGAAAAACTGTTTTTT	CASSLGRRGLSNEKLFF
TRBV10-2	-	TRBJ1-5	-	TGCGCCAGCGCAAATCCGGCCGGTCAGCCCCAGCATTTT	CASANPAGQPQHF
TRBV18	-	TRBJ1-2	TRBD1	TGTGCCAGCTCACCAGGACAGGTGGTCGGTGGCTACACCTTC	CASSPGQVVGGYTF
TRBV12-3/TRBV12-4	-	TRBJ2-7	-	TGTGCCAGCAGTTCAGTGGGGGAGCAGTACTTC	CASSSVGEQYF